This T cell receptor (beta chain) was recorded in a study of blood T cells in healthy people across ages. The study's findings and limits: Changes in expanded clonotypes were possibly confounded, as the CMV status of donors was unknown.

A remark on this clonotype: Its antigen is as yet unknown.

With a J-beta primer mix and a sample-barcoded 5' primer, a second PCR ran about 6 to 11 cycles. TCRdb re-called the 5' RACE reads with MiXCR, one entry per CDR3 protein. The table has just under 900,000 distinct CDR3 sequences, around 30% seen once. Trimming left V 4 bases short and J 2 bases short, with 14 bases between. The germline V gene encodes CDR1 SGHRS and CDR2 YFSETQ. The CDR3 is made up of 15 amino acids. The source of this sequence is a woman of 80 years or more in good health. The source material was blood. The rearrangement joins TRBV5-1 to TRBJ2-3; D gene ambiguous. CDR3 amino acids: CASSPGNVFTDTQYF. The DNA of the CDR3 is TGCGCCAGCAGCCCCGGTAACGTTTTCACAGATACGCAGTATTTT.